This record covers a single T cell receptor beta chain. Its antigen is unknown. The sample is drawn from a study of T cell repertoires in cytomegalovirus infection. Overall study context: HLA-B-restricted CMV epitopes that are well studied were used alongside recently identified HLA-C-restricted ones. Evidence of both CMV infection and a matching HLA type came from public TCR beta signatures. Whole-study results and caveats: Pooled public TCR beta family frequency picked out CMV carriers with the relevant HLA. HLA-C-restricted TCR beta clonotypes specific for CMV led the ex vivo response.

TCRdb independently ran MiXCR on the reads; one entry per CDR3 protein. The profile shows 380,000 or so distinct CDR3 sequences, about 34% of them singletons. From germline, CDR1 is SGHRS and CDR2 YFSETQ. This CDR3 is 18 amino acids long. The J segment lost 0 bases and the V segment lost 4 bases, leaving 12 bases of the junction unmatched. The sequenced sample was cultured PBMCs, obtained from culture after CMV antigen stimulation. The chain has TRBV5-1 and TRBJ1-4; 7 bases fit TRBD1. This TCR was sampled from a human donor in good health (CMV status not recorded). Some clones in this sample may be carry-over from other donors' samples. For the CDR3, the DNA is TGCGCCAGCAGCCCCGGGACAGTCGCCTTTGCAACTAATGAAAAACTGTTTTTT. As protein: CASSPGTVAFATNEKLFF.